This T cell receptor beta chain is drawn from a study of T cells in women clearing cervical HPV infection. The table came from immunoSEQ multiplex PCR; TCRdb's copy has only in-frame clones and leaves some out. The repertoire table contains 20,000 to 25,000 clones. About this clone: No antigen is known for it. A junction boundary mismatches the germline segment, possibly from a read error. Sequencing ends 3 residues short of the CDR3 end; the germline J gene provides the rest.

There are 16 residues in the CDR3. Germline-derived CDR1 and CDR2 are KGHSH and LQKENI. The study, taken as a whole, reports: Repertoire richness, not evenness, was significantly elevated in CIN3+ cases versus controls. TRBV6-7 abundance was lower in cases than controls (around 0.1% versus 0.15%).

Prevalent HPV16 infections were excluded; only incident single HPV16 infections included. HPV was found by MY09/MY11 PCR and dot-blot genotyping. The rearrangement joins TRBV18 to TRBJ1-2; 11 positions match TRBD1. The sequenced material came from blood buffy coat. This receptor was identified in a woman between 18 and 70 years old with a cervical HPV16 infection that either progressed to CIN3+ or cleared (not recorded which). The CDR3 bases that were read are TGTGCCAGCTCACCACGGACAGGGGGCGCGTTCTATGAC. This encodes CASSPRTGGAFYD. The CDR3 reads in full as CASSPRTGGAFYDYTF.